The clone carrying this T cell receptor (beta chain) was counted once. The record originates from a study of blood T cell repertoires in COVID-19. Study information: PBMCs, B-cell-depleted T cells, or T cells were the source of the cDNA or gDNA that made up the material.

J lost 0 bases, V lost 9 bases, and 8 bases had no gene match. CDR1 and CDR2 from the germline V gene are SNHLY and FYNNEI. This CDR3 has 16 amino acids. Seattle's cohort entered during active infection and was followed longitudinally. Original processing methods: It was from reference gene primer amplification that nucleated cell counts were estimated. Assay used: immunoSEQ multiplex PCR; TCRdb lists only in-frame clones, some missing. The V and J calls and clone size come from that table; D and trimming were worked out from the DNA. The table shows some 220,000 clones, with roughly 85% occurring only once.

The sequencing input was peripheral blood. The chain has TRBV2 and TRBJ2-7; 13 bases match TRBD2. The receptor comes from a woman aged 65 to 85 with COVID-19, enrolled during active disease. As DNA, the CDR3 is TGTGCCAGTTTACTAGCGGGAGGGAGGAGCTCCTACGAGCAGTACTTC. As protein: CASLLAGGRSSYEQYF.